This T cell receptor beta chain was retrieved from a study of OX40 agonist ivuxolimab in advanced cancers. The wider study: A history of anti-PD-1, anti-PD-L1 or anti-CTLA-4 therapy was acceptable, and about 37% had some. Study findings and constraints: Expanded clones tended on average to be more numerous among CD8+ T cells than CD4+. In the 0.1 to 3.0 mg/kg range, CD4+ and CD8+ blood T cells had expanded clonally by week 6.

Repertoires were generated with immunoSEQ multiplex PCR, while TCRdb's copy carries only in-frame clones and drops some. The sample consists of some 80,000 clones, more than 80% of them appearing once. On this clone itself: Its antigen is as yet unknown.

CDR3 size: 13 residues. V lost 6 bases to trimming and J lost 6 bases; unmatched junction nucleotides: 7. Per the germline V gene, CDR1 is SQVTM and CDR2 is ANQGSEA. Systemic immunosuppression or a history of autoimmune disease excluded patients. The sequencing here drew on CD4+ or CD8+ T cells sorted from blood, taken in a trial of the OX40 agonist ivuxolimab. V is TRBV29-1 and J is TRBJ2-2; TRBD2 agrees at 7 bases. The sequence was obtained from an adult with an advanced solid tumor such as melanoma, head and neck, liver or kidney cancer. The CDR3, as DNA: TGCAGCGTCCTCTTTGGGGGGGCCGGGGAGCTGTTTTTT. Its translation is CSVLFGGAGELFF.